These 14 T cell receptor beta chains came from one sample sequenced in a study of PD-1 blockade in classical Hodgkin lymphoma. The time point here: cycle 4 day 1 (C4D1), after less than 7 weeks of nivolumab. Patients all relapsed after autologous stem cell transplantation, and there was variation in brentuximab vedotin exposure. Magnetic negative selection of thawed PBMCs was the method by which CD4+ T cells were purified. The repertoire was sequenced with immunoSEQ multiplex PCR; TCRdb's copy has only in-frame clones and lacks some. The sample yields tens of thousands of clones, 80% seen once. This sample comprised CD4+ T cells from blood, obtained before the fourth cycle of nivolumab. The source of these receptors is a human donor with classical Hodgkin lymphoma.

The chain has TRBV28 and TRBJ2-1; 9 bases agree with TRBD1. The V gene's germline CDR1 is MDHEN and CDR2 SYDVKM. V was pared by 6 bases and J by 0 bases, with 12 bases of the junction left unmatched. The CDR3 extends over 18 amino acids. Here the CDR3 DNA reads TGTGCCAGCAGCGATCCGGGACAGGGATCGAGCTCCTACAATGAGCAGTTCTTC. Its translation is CASSDPGQGSSSYNEQFF.

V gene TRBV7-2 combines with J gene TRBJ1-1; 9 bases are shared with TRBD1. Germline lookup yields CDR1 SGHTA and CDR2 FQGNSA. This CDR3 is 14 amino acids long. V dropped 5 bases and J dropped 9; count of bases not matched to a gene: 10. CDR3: CASSPSGTGFKAFF. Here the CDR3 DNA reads TGTGCCAGCAGCCCCTCCGGGACAGGGTTCAAAGCTTTCTTT.

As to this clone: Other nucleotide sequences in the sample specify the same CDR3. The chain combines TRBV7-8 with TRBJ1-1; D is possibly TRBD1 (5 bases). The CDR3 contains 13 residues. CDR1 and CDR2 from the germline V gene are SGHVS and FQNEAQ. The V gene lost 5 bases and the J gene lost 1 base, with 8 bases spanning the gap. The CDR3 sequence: CASSLQGNTEAFF. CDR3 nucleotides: TGTGCCAGCAGCCTCCAGGGGAACACTGAAGCTTTCTTT.

For the CDR3, the DNA is TGCGCCAGCAGCCAAGATCTAAGGAATGGCTACACCTTC. Encoded protein: CASSQDLRNGYTF. The chain recombines TRBV4-3 with TRBJ1-2; no firm D call. Looked up from germline, CDR1 is LGHNA and CDR2 is YSLEER. With 0 bases removed from V and 6 bases from J, the gap between germline ends came to 8 bases. This CDR3 region has 13 residues.

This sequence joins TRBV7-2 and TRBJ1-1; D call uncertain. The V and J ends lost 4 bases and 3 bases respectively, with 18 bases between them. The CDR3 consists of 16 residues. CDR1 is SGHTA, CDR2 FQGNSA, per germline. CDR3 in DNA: TGTGCCAGCAGCTCCCCGGACCTCGTCGTTCACACTGAAGCTTTCTTT. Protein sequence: CASSSPDLVVHTEAFF.

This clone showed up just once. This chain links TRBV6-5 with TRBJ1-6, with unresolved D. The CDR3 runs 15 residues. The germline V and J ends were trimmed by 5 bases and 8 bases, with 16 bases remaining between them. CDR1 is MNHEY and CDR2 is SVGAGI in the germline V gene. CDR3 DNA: TGTGCCAGCAGTCCGGGCCCTGGGCTCTATTCACCCCTCCACTTT. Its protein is CASSPGPGLYSPLHF.

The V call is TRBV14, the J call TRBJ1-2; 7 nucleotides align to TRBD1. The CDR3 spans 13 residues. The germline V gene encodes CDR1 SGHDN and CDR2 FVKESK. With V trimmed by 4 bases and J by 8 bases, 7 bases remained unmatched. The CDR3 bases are TGTGCCAGCAGCCCAGACAGGGCCCGGGGCTACACCTTC. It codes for CASSPDRARGYTF.

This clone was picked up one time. The CDR3 reads CASSPGLAGLKETQYF. The DNA of the CDR3 is TGTGCCAGCAGCCCGGGACTAGCGGGCCTAAAAGAGACCCAGTACTTC. The V call is TRBV7-7, the J call TRBJ2-5; 12 nucleotides align to TRBD2. The V gene end was trimmed by 5 bases and the J gene end by 3 bases; junction bases not matched to a gene: 7. The germline V gene encodes CDR1 SSHAT and CDR2 FNYEAQ (reference sequence). The CDR3 runs to 16 residues.

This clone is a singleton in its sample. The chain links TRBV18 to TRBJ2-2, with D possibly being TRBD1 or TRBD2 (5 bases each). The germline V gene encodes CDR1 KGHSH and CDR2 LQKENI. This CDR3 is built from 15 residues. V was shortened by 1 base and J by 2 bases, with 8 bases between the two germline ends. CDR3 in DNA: TGTGCCAGCTCACCACGGGACCTCAACACCGGGGAGCTGTTTTTT. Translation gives CASSPRDLNTGELFF.

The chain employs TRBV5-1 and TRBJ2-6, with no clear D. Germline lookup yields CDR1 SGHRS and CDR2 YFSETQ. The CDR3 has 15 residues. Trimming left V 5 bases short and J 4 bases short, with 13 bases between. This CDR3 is CASRMVGIGANVLTF. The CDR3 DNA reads TGCGCCAGCAGGATGGTGGGTATAGGGGCCAACGTCCTGACTTTC.

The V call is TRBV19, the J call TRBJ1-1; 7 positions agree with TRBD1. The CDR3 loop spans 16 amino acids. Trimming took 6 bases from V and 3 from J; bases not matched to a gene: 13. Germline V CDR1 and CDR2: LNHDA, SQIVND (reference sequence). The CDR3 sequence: CASRGVRLQGDTEAFF. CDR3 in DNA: TGTGCCAGTAGAGGGGTCAGACTTCAGGGGGACACTGAAGCTTTCTTT.

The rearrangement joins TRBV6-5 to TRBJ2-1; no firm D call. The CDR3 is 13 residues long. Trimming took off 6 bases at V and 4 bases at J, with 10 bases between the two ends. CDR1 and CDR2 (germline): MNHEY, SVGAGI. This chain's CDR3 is CASRGSLYNEQFF. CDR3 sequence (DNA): TGTGCCAGCAGAGGATCACTATACAATGAGCAGTTCTTC.

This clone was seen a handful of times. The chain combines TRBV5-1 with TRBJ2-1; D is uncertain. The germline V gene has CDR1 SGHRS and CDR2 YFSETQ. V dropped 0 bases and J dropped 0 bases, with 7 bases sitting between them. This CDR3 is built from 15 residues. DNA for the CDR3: TGCGCCAGCAGCTTGGGGGTGAGCTCCTACAATGAGCAGTTCTTC. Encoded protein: CASSLGVSSYNEQFF.

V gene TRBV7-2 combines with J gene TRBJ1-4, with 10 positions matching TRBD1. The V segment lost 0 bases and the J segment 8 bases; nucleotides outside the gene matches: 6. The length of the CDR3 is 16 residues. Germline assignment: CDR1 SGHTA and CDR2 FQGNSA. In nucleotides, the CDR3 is TGTGCCAGCAGCTTAGCGACAGGACAGGGGGGGGAAAAACTGTTTTTT. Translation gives CASSLATGQGGEKLFF.